This T cell receptor (beta chain) stems from a study of T cells after yellow fever vaccination. Overall study findings and caveats: Reappearing after the booster were most of the clones from primary vaccination (about 96% CD4, around 90% CD8).

V lost 6 bases and J lost 1, with 12 bases in between. The V gene's germline CDR1 is MDHEN and CDR2 SYDVKM. The CDR3 is 14 residues long. This clonotype appeared many times. Its antigen remains unidentified. Using its own MiXCR run on the 5' RACE reads, TCRdb lists one record per CDR3 protein. The profile shows about 260,000 distinct CDR3 sequences, around 4.9% of them singletons. The starting material was CD4+ T cells sorted from PBMCs, obtained on the day of the yellow fever booster vaccination. The receptor comes from a man aged 18 to 30 who received the YFV17D yellow fever vaccine. V usage is TRBV28 and J usage is TRBJ1-1; D may be TRBD1 (6 bases). The CDR3 sequence: CASRSGVANTEAFF. The CDR3 nucleotides read TGTGCCAGCAGATCAGGGGTCGCGAACACTGAAGCTTTCTTT.